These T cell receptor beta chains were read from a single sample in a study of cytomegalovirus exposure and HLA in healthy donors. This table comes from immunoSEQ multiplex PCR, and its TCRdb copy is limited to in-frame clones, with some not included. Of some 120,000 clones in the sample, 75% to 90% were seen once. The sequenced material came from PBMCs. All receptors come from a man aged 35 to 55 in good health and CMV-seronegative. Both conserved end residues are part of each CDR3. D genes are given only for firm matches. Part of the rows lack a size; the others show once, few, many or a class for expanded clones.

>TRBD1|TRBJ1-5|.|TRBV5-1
CASSYNRGQPQHF
TGCGCCAGCAGCTATAACAGGGGTCAGCCCCAGCATTTT
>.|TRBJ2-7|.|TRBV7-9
CASSLAGHSSYEQYF
TGTGCCAGCAGCTTAGCGGGACACTCCTCCTACGAGCAGTACTTC
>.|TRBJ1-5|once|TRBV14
CASSHPLCQHF
TGTGCCAGCAGCCACCCTCTTTGCCAGCATTTT
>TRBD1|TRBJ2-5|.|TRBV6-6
CASSYLGQGGETQYF
TGTGCCAGCAGTTACCTAGGACAGGGCGGGGAGACCCAGTACTTC
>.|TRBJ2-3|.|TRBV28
CASSDAGGDTQYF
TGTGCCAGCAGTGATGCGGGCGGTGATACGCAGTATTTT
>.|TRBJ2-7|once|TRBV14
CASSHSRGFGYEQYF
TGTGCCAGCAGCCACTCAAGGGGGTTTGGGTACGAGCAGTACTTC
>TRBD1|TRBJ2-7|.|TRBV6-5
CASKGQGYYEQYF
TGTGCCAGCAAGGGACAGGGTTACTACGAGCAGTACTTC
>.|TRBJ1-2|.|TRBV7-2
CASSLGIGTLSYGYTF
TGTGCCAGCAGCTTAGGGATCGGGACATTATCATATGGCTACACCTTC
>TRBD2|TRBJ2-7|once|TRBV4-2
CASSQERGSYEQYF
TGTGCCAGCAGCCAAGAGCGGGGGTCCTACGAGCAGTACTTC
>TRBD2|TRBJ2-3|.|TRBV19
CASSRVAGGYTDTQYF
TGTGCCAGTAGTAGGGTAGCGGGGGGGTACACAGATACGCAGTATTTT
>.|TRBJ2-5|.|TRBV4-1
CASSRMEGLGETQYF
TGCGCCAGCAGCAGGATGGAGGGGTTAGGGGAGACCCAGTACTTC
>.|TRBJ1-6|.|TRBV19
CASKIYENSPLHF
TGTGCCAGTAAGATCTATGAGAATTCACCCCTCCACTTT
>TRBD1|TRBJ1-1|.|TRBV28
CASSPGTGRNTEAFF
TGTGCCAGCAGTCCCGGGACAGGGAGGAACACTGAAGCTTTCTTT
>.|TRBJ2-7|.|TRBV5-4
CATSPRGKYEQYF
TGTGCCACCTCCCCAAGGGGAAAGTACGAGCAGTACTTC
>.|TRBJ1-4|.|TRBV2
CASRGRTNEKLFF
TGTGCCAGCAGGGGCAGAACTAATGAAAAACTGTTTTTT